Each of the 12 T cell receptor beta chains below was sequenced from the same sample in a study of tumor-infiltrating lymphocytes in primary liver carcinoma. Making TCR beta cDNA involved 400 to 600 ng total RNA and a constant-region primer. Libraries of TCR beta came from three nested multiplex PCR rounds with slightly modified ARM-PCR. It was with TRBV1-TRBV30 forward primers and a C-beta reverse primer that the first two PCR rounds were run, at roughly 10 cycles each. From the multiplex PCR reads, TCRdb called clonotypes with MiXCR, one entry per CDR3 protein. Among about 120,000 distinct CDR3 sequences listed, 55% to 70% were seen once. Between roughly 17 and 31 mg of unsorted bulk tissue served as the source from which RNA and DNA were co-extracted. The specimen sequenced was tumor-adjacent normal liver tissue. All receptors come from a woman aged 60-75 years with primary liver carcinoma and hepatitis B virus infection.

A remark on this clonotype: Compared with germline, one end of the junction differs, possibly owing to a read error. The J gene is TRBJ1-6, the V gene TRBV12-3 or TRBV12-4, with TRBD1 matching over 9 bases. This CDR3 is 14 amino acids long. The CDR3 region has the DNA TGTACCAGCAGTGACAGGGGGGGTAATTCACCCCTCAACTTT. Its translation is CTSSDRGGNSPLNF.

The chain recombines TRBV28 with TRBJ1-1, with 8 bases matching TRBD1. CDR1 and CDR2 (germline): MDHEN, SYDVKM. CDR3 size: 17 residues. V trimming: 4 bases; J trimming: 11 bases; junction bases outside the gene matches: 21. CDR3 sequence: CASSSVLANRGNIEAFF. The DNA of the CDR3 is TGTGCCAGCAGTTCCGTACTCGCTAACAGGGGGAACATTGAGGCTTTCTTT.

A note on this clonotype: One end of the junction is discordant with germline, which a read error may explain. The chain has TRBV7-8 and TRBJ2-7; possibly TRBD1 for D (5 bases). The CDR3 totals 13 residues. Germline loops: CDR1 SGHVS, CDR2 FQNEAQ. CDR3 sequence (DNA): TGTGCCAGCAGCTTTGGACACTCCTACAAGCAGTACTTT. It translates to CASSFGHSYKQYF. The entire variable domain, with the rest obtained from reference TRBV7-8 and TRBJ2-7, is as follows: GAGVSQSPRYKVAKRGQDVALRCDPISGHVSLFWYQQALGQGPEFLTYFQNEAQLDKSGLPSDRFFAERPEGSVSTLKIQRTQQEDSAVYLCASSFGHSYKQYFGPGTRLTVT.

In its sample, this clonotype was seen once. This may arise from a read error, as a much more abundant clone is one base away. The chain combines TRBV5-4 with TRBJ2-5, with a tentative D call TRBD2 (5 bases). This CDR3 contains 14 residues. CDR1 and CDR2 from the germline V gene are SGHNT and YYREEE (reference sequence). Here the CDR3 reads CASTLGGSLETQYF. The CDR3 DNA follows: TGTGCCAGCACCTTGGGTGGGAGCTTGGAGACCCAGTACTTC.

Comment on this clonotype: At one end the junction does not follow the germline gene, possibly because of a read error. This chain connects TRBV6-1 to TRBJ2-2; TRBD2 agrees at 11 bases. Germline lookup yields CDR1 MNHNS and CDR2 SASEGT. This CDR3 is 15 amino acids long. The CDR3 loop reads CTSSEGLAATRELFF. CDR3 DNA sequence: TGTACCAGCAGCGAGGGACTAGCGGCTACCCGGGAGCTGTTTTTT.

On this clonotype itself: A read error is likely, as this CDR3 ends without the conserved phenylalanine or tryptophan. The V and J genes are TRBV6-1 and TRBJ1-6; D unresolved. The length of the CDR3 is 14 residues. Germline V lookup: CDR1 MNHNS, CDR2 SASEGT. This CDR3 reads CVSPANKEHSPLHL. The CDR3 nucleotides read TGTGTCAGCCCTGCCAACAAGGAACATTCACCCCTCCACCTT.

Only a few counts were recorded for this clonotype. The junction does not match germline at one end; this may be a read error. The CDR3 sequence: CTSSWAGSLNTGELFF. The CDR3 nucleotides are TGCACCAGCAGCTGGGCAGGGTCCCTTAACACCGGGGAGCTGTTTTTT. This chain connects TRBV11-1 to TRBJ2-2, with D possibly TRBD1 on 5 matching bases. Germline CDR1 is SGHAT and CDR2 is FQDESV (reference sequence). The CDR3 has 16 amino acids.

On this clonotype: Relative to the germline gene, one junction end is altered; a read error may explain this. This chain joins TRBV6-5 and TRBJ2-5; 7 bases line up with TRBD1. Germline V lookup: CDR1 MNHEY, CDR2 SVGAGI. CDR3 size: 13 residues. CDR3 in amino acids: CDSSALDRETQYF. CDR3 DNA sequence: TGTGACAGCAGTGCTTTGGACAGGGAGACCCAGTACTTC.

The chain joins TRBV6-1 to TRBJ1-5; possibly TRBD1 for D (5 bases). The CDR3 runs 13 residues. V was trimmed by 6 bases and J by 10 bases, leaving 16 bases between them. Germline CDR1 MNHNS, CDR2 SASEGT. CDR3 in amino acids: CASRQASSQPQHF. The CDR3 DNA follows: TGTGCCAGCAGACAGGCGAGCAGTCAACCCCAGCATTTT.

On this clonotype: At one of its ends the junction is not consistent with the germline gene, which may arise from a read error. The CDR3 coding sequence is TGTGTCAGCATCGCAGGGGTGGACTACAATGAGCAGTTCTTC. Its translation: CVSIAGVDYNEQFF. V usage is TRBV6-1 and J usage is TRBJ2-1, with TRBD1 as a possible D gene (6 bases). Germline lookup yields CDR1 MNHNS and CDR2 SASEGT. CDR3 size: 14 residues.

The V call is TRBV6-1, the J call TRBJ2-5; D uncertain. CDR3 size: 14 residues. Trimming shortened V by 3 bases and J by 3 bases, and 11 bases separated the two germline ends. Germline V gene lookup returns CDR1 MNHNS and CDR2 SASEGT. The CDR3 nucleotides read TGTGCCAGCAGTGAGGGTTGCGCCAAAGAGACCCAGTACTTC. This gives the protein CASSEGCAKETQYF.

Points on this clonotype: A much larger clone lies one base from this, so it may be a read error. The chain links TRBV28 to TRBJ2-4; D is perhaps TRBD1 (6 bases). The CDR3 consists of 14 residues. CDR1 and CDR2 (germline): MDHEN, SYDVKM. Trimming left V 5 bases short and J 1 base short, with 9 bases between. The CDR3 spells CASSGGAAKNIQYF. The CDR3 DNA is TGTGCCAGCAGTGGGGGCGCTGCCAAAAACATTCAGTACTTC.